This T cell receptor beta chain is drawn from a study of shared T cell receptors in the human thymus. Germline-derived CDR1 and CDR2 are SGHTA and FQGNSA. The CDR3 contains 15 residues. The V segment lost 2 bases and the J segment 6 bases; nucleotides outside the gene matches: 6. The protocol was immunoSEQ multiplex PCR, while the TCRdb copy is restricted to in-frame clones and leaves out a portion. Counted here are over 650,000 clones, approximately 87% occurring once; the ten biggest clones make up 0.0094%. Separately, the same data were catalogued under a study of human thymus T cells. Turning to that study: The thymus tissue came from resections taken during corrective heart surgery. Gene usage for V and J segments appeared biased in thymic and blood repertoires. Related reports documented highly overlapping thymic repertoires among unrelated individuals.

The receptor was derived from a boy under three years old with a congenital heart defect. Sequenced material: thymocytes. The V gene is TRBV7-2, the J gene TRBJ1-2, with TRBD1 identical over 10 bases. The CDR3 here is CASSLYRDRGHGYTF. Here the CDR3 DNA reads TGTGCCAGCAGCTTATATCGGGACAGGGGCCATGGCTACACCTTC. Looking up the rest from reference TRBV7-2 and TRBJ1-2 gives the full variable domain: GAGVSQSPSNKVTEKGKDVELRCDPISGHTALYWYRQSLGQGLEFLIYFQGNSAPDKSGLPSDRFSAERTGGSVSTLTIQRTQQEDSAVYLCASSLYRDRGHGYTFGSGTRLTVV.